A selection of T cell receptor beta chains follows, all from one sample in a study of OX40 agonist ivuxolimab in advanced cancers. TCRdb's copy holds only in-frame clones and misses some; the assay was immunoSEQ multiplex PCR. The table includes around 100,000 clones, around 95% detected once. The specimen comprised CD4+ or CD8+ T cells sorted from blood, sampled in a trial of the OX40 agonist ivuxolimab. The receptors come from an adult with an advanced solid tumor such as melanoma, head and neck, liver or kidney cancer. Each CDR3 is given with its conserved first and last residue. Fields, in order: CDR3 protein, CDR3 DNA, J gene, D gene, V gene, clone size. The D gene is left open where the match is weak. The size entry is marked missing in some rows and otherwise reads once, few, many or a size class.

CDR3aa: CASSMAVNTEAFF
CDR3nt: TGTGCCAGTAGTATGGCGGTGAACACTGAAGCTTTCTTT
j_gene: TRBJ1-1
d_gene: .
v_gene: TRBV19
abundance: .

CDR3aa: CASSQAGTSYEQYF
CDR3nt: TGTGCCAGCAGCCAGGCAGGGACATCTTACGAGCAGTACTTC
j_gene: TRBJ2-7
d_gene: .
v_gene: TRBV5-3
abundance: .

CDR3aa: CASSPATGGSYNEQFF
CDR3nt: TGTGCCAGCAGCCCAGCTACAGGGGGCTCCTACAATGAGCAGTTCTTC
j_gene: TRBJ2-1
d_gene: TRBD1
v_gene: TRBV13
abundance: .

CDR3aa: CASSQDDLSGNTIYF
CDR3nt: TGCGCCAGCAGCCAAGACGACCTTTCTGGAAACACCATATATTTT
j_gene: TRBJ1-3
d_gene: .
v_gene: TRBV4-1
abundance: .

CDR3aa: CASSFSYEQYF
CDR3nt: TGTGCCAGCAGTTTTTCCTACGAGCAGTACTTC
j_gene: TRBJ2-7
d_gene: .
v_gene: TRBV28
abundance: .

CDR3aa: CASSVVLVTTNTEAFF
CDR3nt: TGTGCCAGCAGCGTAGTGTTGGTGACAACGAACACTGAAGCTTTCTTT
j_gene: TRBJ1-1
d_gene: .
v_gene: TRBV9
abundance: .

CDR3aa: CASSWERTETQYF
CDR3nt: TGTGCCAGCAGCTGGGAGAGGACAGAGACCCAGTACTTC
j_gene: TRBJ2-5
d_gene: .
v_gene: TRBV7-9
abundance: .

CDR3aa: CASSRRRELNTEAFF
CDR3nt: TGTGCCAGCAGCAGGCGACGGGAGCTGAACACTGAAGCTTTCTTT
j_gene: TRBJ1-1
d_gene: .
v_gene: TRBV5-4
abundance: once

CDR3aa: CASSTGGTDTQYF
CDR3nt: TGTGCCAGTAGTACGGGGGGCACAGATACGCAGTATTTT
j_gene: TRBJ2-3
d_gene: .
v_gene: TRBV19
abundance: once

CDR3aa: CASSYSTVDDYGYTF
CDR3nt: TGTGCCAGCAGTTACTCGACGGTAGACGACTATGGCTACACCTTC
j_gene: TRBJ1-2
d_gene: .
v_gene: TRBV6-6
abundance: .

CDR3aa: CASSADYGNEQFF
CDR3nt: TGTGCCAGCAGCGCAGACTACGGCAATGAGCAGTTCTTC
j_gene: TRBJ2-1
d_gene: .
v_gene: TRBV7-6
abundance: .

CDR3aa: CASSQDRAENQPQHF
CDR3nt: TGTGCCAGCAGCCAAGATCGGGCGGAAAATCAGCCCCAGCATTTT
j_gene: TRBJ1-5
d_gene: .
v_gene: TRBV4-2
abundance: .

CDR3aa: CAISEFPRGANVLTF
CDR3nt: TGTGCCATCAGTGAATTCCCTCGGGGGGCCAACGTCCTGACTTTC
j_gene: TRBJ2-6
d_gene: .
v_gene: TRBV10-3
abundance: .

CDR3aa: CASNPGMNTEAFF
CDR3nt: TGTGCCAGTAATCCAGGGATGAACACTGAAGCTTTCTTT
j_gene: TRBJ1-1
d_gene: .
v_gene: TRBV19
abundance: .

CDR3aa: CASSEALSYNQPQHF
CDR3nt: TGTGCCAGCAGTGAAGCCTTGAGTTACAATCAGCCCCAGCATTTT
j_gene: TRBJ1-5
d_gene: .
v_gene: TRBV6-1
abundance: .

CDR3aa: CASSLGHGGGELFF
CDR3nt: TGCGCCAGCAGCCTAGGACATGGCGGCGGGGAGCTGTTTTTT
j_gene: TRBJ2-2
d_gene: .
v_gene: TRBV5-1
abundance: .

CDR3aa: CASSSGTQETQYF
CDR3nt: TGTGCCAGCAGTTCCGGGACTCAAGAGACCCAGTACTTC
j_gene: TRBJ2-5
d_gene: .
v_gene: TRBV5-4
abundance: .

CDR3aa: CASTISPAEAFF
CDR3nt: TGTGCCAGCACGATTTCACCAGCTGAAGCTTTCTTT
j_gene: TRBJ1-1
d_gene: .
v_gene: TRBV28
abundance: .

CDR3aa: CASSTGTASSYEQYF
CDR3nt: TGTGCCAGCAGTACCGGGACGGCTAGCTCCTACGAGCAGTACTTC
j_gene: TRBJ2-7
d_gene: .
v_gene: TRBV6-6
abundance: .

CDR3aa: CATGTPPLGVTNIQYF
CDR3nt: TGTGCCACCGGAACCCCCCCTCTGGGCGTCACAAACATTCAGTACTTC
j_gene: TRBJ2-4
d_gene: .
v_gene: TRBV15
abundance: .

CDR3aa: CASSSTEDYEQYF
CDR3nt: TGTGCCAGCAGTTCCACCGAAGACTACGAGCAGTACTTC
j_gene: TRBJ2-7
d_gene: .
v_gene: TRBV7-9
abundance: .

CDR3aa: CASSLGTSGPYNEQFF
CDR3nt: TGTGCCAGCAGCTTAGGGACTAGCGGACCCTACAATGAGCAGTTCTTC
j_gene: TRBJ2-1
d_gene: TRBD2
v_gene: TRBV7-7
abundance: .

CDR3aa: CASSGTSGGASDTQYF
CDR3nt: TGTGCCAGCAGCGGTACTAGCGGGGGGGCATCAGATACGCAGTATTTT
j_gene: TRBJ2-3
d_gene: TRBD2
v_gene: TRBV9
abundance: .

CDR3aa: CASSQGPSPAGELFF
CDR3nt: TGTGCCAGCAGCCAAGGGCCCAGCCCCGCCGGGGAGCTGTTTTTT
j_gene: TRBJ2-2
d_gene: .
v_gene: TRBV14
abundance: .

CDR3aa: CASSLGAAYEQYF
CDR3nt: TGTGCCAGCTCACTGGGGGCCGCCTACGAGCAGTACTTC
j_gene: TRBJ2-7
d_gene: .
v_gene: TRBV18
abundance: .

CDR3aa: CASSFGWNTEAFF
CDR3nt: TGTGCCAGCAGTTTCGGGTGGAACACTGAAGCTTTCTTT
j_gene: TRBJ1-1
d_gene: .
v_gene: TRBV28
abundance: .

CDR3aa: CASSLDGDEQFF
CDR3nt: TGTGCCAGCAGTTTAGACGGGGACGAGCAGTTCTTC
j_gene: TRBJ2-1
d_gene: .
v_gene: TRBV28
abundance: .

CDR3aa: CASNLQGNEQFF
CDR3nt: TGTGCCTCGAATTTACAGGGGAATGAGCAGTTCTTC
j_gene: TRBJ2-1
d_gene: TRBD1
v_gene: TRBV19
abundance: .

CDR3aa: CASSLSSYEQYF
CDR3nt: TGTGCCAGCAGCTTGAGCTCCTACGAGCAGTACTTC
j_gene: TRBJ2-7
d_gene: .
v_gene: TRBV13
abundance: .

CDR3aa: CASSPGFSYEQYF
CDR3nt: TGTGCCAGCTCCCCAGGGTTCAGCTACGAGCAGTACTTC
j_gene: TRBJ2-7
d_gene: .
v_gene: TRBV6-6
abundance: .

CDR3aa: CASSLPPGNTIYF
CDR3nt: TGTGCCAGCAGCCTCCCCCCAGGAAACACCATATATTTT
j_gene: TRBJ1-3
d_gene: .
v_gene: TRBV7-8
abundance: .

CDR3aa: CASGLPEAPGQGVVGEQFF
CDR3nt: TGTGCTAGTGGTTTGCCAGAAGCCCCGGGACAGGGCGTCGTAGGTGAGCAGTTCTTC
j_gene: TRBJ2-1
d_gene: TRBD1
v_gene: TRBV12-5
abundance: .

CDR3aa: CASSYAPGSDEQFF
CDR3nt: TGTGCCAGCAGTTACGCGCCCGGGAGCGATGAGCAGTTCTTC
j_gene: TRBJ2-1
d_gene: .
v_gene: TRBV6-5
abundance: .

CDR3aa: CASSIGGYNQPQHF
CDR3nt: TGTGCCAGTAGTATTGGGGGCTACAATCAGCCCCAGCATTTT
j_gene: TRBJ1-5
d_gene: .
v_gene: TRBV19
abundance: .

CDR3aa: CATSSTVTEAFF
CDR3nt: TGTGCCACCAGCTCAACCGTAACTGAAGCTTTCTTT
j_gene: TRBJ1-1
d_gene: .
v_gene: TRBV15
abundance: once

CDR3aa: CASSPDRLYQETQYF
CDR3nt: TGTGCCAGCAGCCCTGACAGATTATACCAAGAGACCCAGTACTTC
j_gene: TRBJ2-5
d_gene: .
v_gene: TRBV7-6
abundance: .

CDR3aa: CASSLWQGQGNTGELFF
CDR3nt: TGTGCCAGCAGTTTATGGCAAGGTCAGGGAAACACCGGGGAGCTGTTTTTT
j_gene: TRBJ2-2
d_gene: .
v_gene: TRBV28
abundance: .

CDR3aa: CASSLGDRSSYEQYF
CDR3nt: TGCGCCAGCAGCTTGGGTGACAGGAGTTCCTACGAGCAGTACTTC
j_gene: TRBJ2-7
d_gene: .
v_gene: TRBV5-1
abundance: .

CDR3aa: CASSDETGVNYGYTF
CDR3nt: TGTGCCAGCAGTGATGAGACAGGGGTTAACTATGGCTACACCTTC
j_gene: TRBJ1-2
d_gene: TRBD1
v_gene: TRBV6-1
abundance: .

CDR3aa: CASSPGGRDTQYF
CDR3nt: TGTGCCAGCAGCCCGGGGGGAAGAGATACGCAGTATTTT
j_gene: TRBJ2-3
d_gene: TRBD2
v_gene: TRBV14
abundance: .

CDR3aa: CASTGEGTGNTIYF
CDR3nt: TGTGCCAGTACTGGTGAAGGGACTGGAAACACCATATATTTT
j_gene: TRBJ1-3
d_gene: .
v_gene: TRBV19
abundance: .

CDR3aa: CASSYRGGQPQHF
CDR3nt: TGTGCCAGCAGCTACAGGGGCGGTCAGCCCCAGCATTTT
j_gene: TRBJ1-5
d_gene: TRBD1
v_gene: TRBV27
abundance: .

CDR3aa: CATSGASSSYNEQFF
CDR3nt: TGTGCCACCAGCGGTGCTTCCTCGAGCTACAATGAGCAGTTCTTC
j_gene: TRBJ2-1
d_gene: .
v_gene: TRBV15
abundance: once

CDR3aa: CAWSRPPPFGSYEQYF
CDR3nt: TGTGCCTGGAGTAGACCTCCCCCGTTCGGCTCCTACGAGCAGTACTTC
j_gene: TRBJ2-7
d_gene: .
v_gene: TRBV30
abundance: .

CDR3aa: CASSLAMNYEQYF
CDR3nt: TGTGCCAGCAGTTTAGCCATGAACTACGAGCAGTACTTC
j_gene: TRBJ2-7
d_gene: .
v_gene: TRBV27
abundance: .

CDR3aa: CASSAWLAGRVTGELFF
CDR3nt: TGTGCCAGCAGTGCATGGCTAGCGGGTAGAGTTACCGGGGAGCTGTTTTTT
j_gene: TRBJ2-2
d_gene: TRBD2
v_gene: TRBV2
abundance: .

CDR3aa: CASSLVLGSSGANVLTF
CDR3nt: TGTGCCAGCAGCTTAGTTCTAGGATCGTCTGGGGCCAACGTCCTGACTTTC
j_gene: TRBJ2-6
d_gene: .
v_gene: TRBV11-2
abundance: once

CDR3aa: CATSGQGVQETQYF
CDR3nt: TGTGCCACCAGCGGACAAGGGGTTCAAGAGACCCAGTACTTC
j_gene: TRBJ2-5
d_gene: .
v_gene: TRBV15
abundance: .

CDR3aa: CATGPAGESYTQYF
CDR3nt: TGTGCCACCGGCCCAGCGGGAGAGTCGTATACGCAGTATTTT
j_gene: TRBJ2-3
d_gene: TRBD2
v_gene: TRBV7-6
abundance: .

CDR3aa: CASSYGANTGELFF
CDR3nt: TGTGCCAGTTCATACGGGGCCAACACCGGGGAGCTGTTTTTT
j_gene: TRBJ2-2
d_gene: .
v_gene: TRBV19
abundance: .

CDR3aa: CASSRGQFNQPQHF
CDR3nt: TGTGCCAGCAGTCGGGGACAGTTCAATCAGCCCCAGCATTTT
j_gene: TRBJ1-5
d_gene: TRBD1
v_gene: TRBV6-5
abundance: .

CDR3aa: CASSLSTDTQYF
CDR3nt: TGTGCCAGCAGCCTCAGCACAGATACGCAGTATTTT
j_gene: TRBJ2-3
d_gene: .
v_gene: TRBV9
abundance: once

CDR3aa: CSVEGTYGEKLFF
CDR3nt: TGCAGCGTTGAAGGGACATATGGGGAAAAACTGTTTTTT
j_gene: TRBJ1-4
d_gene: .
v_gene: TRBV29-1
abundance: .

CDR3aa: CASSSRFRGEQFF
CDR3nt: TGTGCCAGCAGCTCCAGGTTCCGGGGTGAGCAGTTCTTC
j_gene: TRBJ2-1
d_gene: .
v_gene: TRBV7-6
abundance: .

CDR3aa: CASSQALELGWENEQFF
CDR3nt: TGCGCCAGCAGCCAAGCGCTAGAGTTGGGATGGGAGAATGAGCAGTTCTTC
j_gene: TRBJ2-1
d_gene: .
v_gene: TRBV4-1
abundance: .

CDR3aa: CASSDTQSPYEQYF
CDR3nt: TGCGCCAGCAGTGATACCCAATCCCCCTACGAGCAGTACTTC
j_gene: TRBJ2-7
d_gene: .
v_gene: TRBV10-1
abundance: .